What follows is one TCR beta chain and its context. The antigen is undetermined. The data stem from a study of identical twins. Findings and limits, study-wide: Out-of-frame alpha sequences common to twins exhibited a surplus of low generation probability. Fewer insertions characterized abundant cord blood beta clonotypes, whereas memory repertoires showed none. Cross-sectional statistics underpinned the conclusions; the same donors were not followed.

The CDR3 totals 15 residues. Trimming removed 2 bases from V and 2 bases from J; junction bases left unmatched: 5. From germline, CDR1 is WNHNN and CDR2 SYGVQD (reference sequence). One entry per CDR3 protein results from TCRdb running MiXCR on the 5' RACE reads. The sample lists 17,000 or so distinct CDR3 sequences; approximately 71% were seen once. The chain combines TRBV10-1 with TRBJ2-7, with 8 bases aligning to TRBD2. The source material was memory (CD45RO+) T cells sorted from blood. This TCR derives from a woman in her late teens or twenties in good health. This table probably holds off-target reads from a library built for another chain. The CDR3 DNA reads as TGCGCCAGCAGTGAGGACCTAGCGGGTGCCTACGAGCAGTACTTC. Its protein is CASSEDLAGAYEQYF.